The T cell receptor (beta chain) under discussion was sequenced for a study of OX40 agonist ivuxolimab in advanced cancers. Overall study context: A mean age of around 60 years, range about 20 to 90, was recorded, and approximately 85% were male. Study-level results: Both blood CD4+ and CD8+ T cells showed clonal growth by week 6 at 0.1 to 3.0 mg/kg.

This table comes from immunoSEQ multiplex PCR, and its TCRdb copy is limited to in-frame clones, with some not included. The table shows approximately 15,000 clones, with approximately 70% occurring only once. The ends were cut back, 3 bases at V and 3 bases at J, with 9 bases in the middle. CDR1 is LGHNA, CDR2 YNFKEQ, per germline. The CDR3 loop spans 13 amino acids. This clone was counted a few times. Its antigen is not identified. This receptor was obtained from an adult with an advanced solid tumor such as melanoma, head and neck, liver or kidney cancer. This material consisted of CD4+ or CD8+ T cells sorted from blood, taken in a trial of the OX40 agonist ivuxolimab. This chain joins TRBV4-2 and TRBJ2-7; tentatively, D is TRBD2 (6 bases). The CDR3 reads CASSQWGGYEQYF. DNA for the CDR3: TGTGCCAGCAGCCAGTGGGGAGGCTACGAGCAGTACTTC.